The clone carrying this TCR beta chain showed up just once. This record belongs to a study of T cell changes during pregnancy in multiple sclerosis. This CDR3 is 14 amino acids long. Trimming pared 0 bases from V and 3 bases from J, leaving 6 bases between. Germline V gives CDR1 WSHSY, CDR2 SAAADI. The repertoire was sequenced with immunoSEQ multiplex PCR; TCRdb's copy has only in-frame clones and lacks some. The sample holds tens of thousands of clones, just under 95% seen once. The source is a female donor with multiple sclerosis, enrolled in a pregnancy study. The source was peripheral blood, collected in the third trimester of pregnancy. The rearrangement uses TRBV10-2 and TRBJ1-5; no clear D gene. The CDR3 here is CASSESAYNQPQHF. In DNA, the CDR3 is TGCGCCAGCAGTGAGTCCGCGTACAATCAGCCCCAGCATTTT.